This TCR beta chain was profiled in a study of human T cells and chemical hapten exposure. The time point here: pre-sensitization, week 0. Documented treatment: therapeutic diphenylcyclopropenone sensitization with weekly scalp DPC. Trimming shortened V by 7 bases and J by 5 bases, and 18 bases separated the two germline ends. The V gene's germline CDR1 is SGHKS and CDR2 YYEKEE (reference sequence). The CDR3 sequence is 14 residues long. TCRdb fed the RACE reads into MiXCR, producing one record per CDR3 protein. This sample carries more than 100,000 distinct CDR3 sequences, approximately 13% of them seen once, and the ten largest clones take about 3%.

The source was whole blood, collected in connection with sensitization to the hapten diphenylcyclopropenone (DPC). The chain couples TRBV5-5 to TRBJ2-5, with D perhaps assigned TRBD1 or TRBD2 (5 bases each). The TCR comes from a woman aged 18-29 years with alopecia areata. Some clones in this sample may be carry-over from other donors' samples. CDR3: CASLRDPLSETQYF. CDR3 coding DNA: TGTGCCAGCCTCCGGGACCCATTATCGGAGACCCAGTACTTC.